The 13 T cell receptor beta chains reported below all come from one sample, sequenced in a study of blood T cell repertoires in COVID-19. Generated by immunoSEQ multiplex PCR, the TCRdb table keeps only in-frame clones and is missing some. Of about 43,000 clones listed, about nine tenths are singletons. Material: peripheral blood. The receptors stem from a man aged 55-75 years with active COVID-19.

The V gene is TRBV29-1, the J gene TRBJ2-7, with TRBD1 matching 7 bases. The CDR3 has 15 residues. The germline gives CDR1 SQVTM, CDR2 ANQGSEA. Trimming cost V 4 bases and J 6 bases; bases outside gene matches: 15. The CDR3 here is CSVASQGISFFEQYF. The CDR3 coding sequence is TGCAGCGTTGCTTCACAGGGGATTAGTTTTTTCGAGCAGTACTTC.

The chain uses TRBV9 and TRBJ2-1; 8 bases fit TRBD2. Looked up from germline, CDR1 is SGDLS and CDR2 is YYNGEE. CDR3 length: 15 amino acids. With 4 bases clipped from V and 5 bases from J, the junction kept 8 bases outside the gene matches. In DNA, the CDR3 is TGTGCCAGCAGCATAAGCGGGAGTGGTGACAATGAGCAGTTCTTC. Residues: CASSISGSGDNEQFF.

The J gene is TRBJ1-2, the V gene TRBV5-4; TRBD1 matches 10 bases. This CDR3 has 16 amino acids. Unmatched junction bases numbered 7, after V lost 3 bases and J lost 2 bases. CDR1 is SGHNT and CDR2 is YYREEE in the germline V gene (reference sequence). In nucleotides, the CDR3 is TGTGCCAGCAGCTATCAGACAGGGGGCCCCAACTATGGCTACACCTTC. As protein: CASSYQTGGPNYGYTF.

This chain connects TRBV3-1 (or the pseudogene TRBV3-2) to TRBJ2-7; tentatively, D is TRBD2 (6 bases). Germline V lookup: CDR1 LGHDT, CDR2 YNNKEL (reference sequence). The V gene lost 0 bases and the J gene lost 7 bases, with 28 bases spanning the gap. The CDR3 sequence is 19 residues long. The CDR3 DNA reads TGTGCCAGCAGCCAAGACCCCCAGGGAGGTCGCGCGGTGTTTGGGGAGCAGTACTTC. Its protein is CASSQDPQGGRAVFGEQYF.

J is TRBJ2-5 and V is TRBV12-3 or TRBV12-4; TRBD2 might be the D (6 bases). V was cut by 3 bases and J by 4 bases, with 9 bases left in between. The CDR3 consists of 13 residues. CDR3 coding DNA: TGTGCCAGCAGTTTCCCGGGGGTAGAGACCCAGTACTTC. Its translation: CASSFPGVETQYF.

The V and J genes are TRBV19 and TRBJ2-3, with a possible D match to TRBD2 (6 bases). Trimming removed 4 bases at V and 6 bases at J, with 11 bases between. CDR3 length: 13 residues. CDR1 LNHDA and CDR2 SQIVND come from the germline V gene (reference sequence). The CDR3 loop reads CASSSGAQDTQYF. The CDR3 nucleotides read TGTGCCAGTAGTAGCGGGGCCCAGGATACGCAGTATTTT.

This sequence joins TRBV25-1 and TRBJ1-2, with a possible D match to TRBD1 (6 bases). Trimming removed 7 bases from V and 7 bases from J, with 13 bases in between. This CDR3 spans 12 amino acids. Germline V gene data show CDR1 as MGHDK and CDR2 as SYGVNS. CDR3 bases: TGTGCCAGCATGAACAGGGAGAGTGGCTACACCTTC. It yields the protein CASMNRESGYTF.

The chain uses TRBV4-3 and TRBJ2-7, with D possibly matching TRBD1 (6 bases). This CDR3 region has 14 residues. Trimming took off 1 base at V and 0 bases at J, with 7 bases between the two ends. Germline CDR1 and CDR2: LGHNA and YSLEER. The CDR3 reads CASSQGQVSYEQYF. The CDR3 nucleotides read TGCGCCAGCAGCCAAGGACAGGTCTCCTACGAGCAGTACTTC.

The CDR3 nucleotides read TGCGCCAGCAGCTCCTTAAGCGGGAGTATTTCCGAGCAGTACTTC. It yields the protein CASSSLSGSISEQYF. V and J are TRBV5-1 and TRBJ2-7, with TRBD2 matching 8 bases. Germline values: CDR1 SGHRS, CDR2 YFSETQ. V gave up 3 bases and J gave up 6 bases; unmatched junction bases: 11. This CDR3 comprises 15 residues.

This chain uses TRBV6-5 with TRBJ1-1, with 9 bases that match TRBD1. This CDR3 contains 15 residues. V shed 5 bases and J 5 bases; nucleotides not matched to a gene: 9. From germline, CDR1 is MNHEY and CDR2 SVGAGI. The CDR3 region is CASSSIQGALTEAFF. CDR3 DNA sequence: TGTGCCAGCAGTAGCATACAGGGGGCATTGACTGAAGCTTTCTTT.

This rearrangement joins TRBV7-9 to TRBJ2-3; possible D gene TRBD1, 5 bases. Trimming left V 3 bases short and J 5 bases short, with 15 bases between. This CDR3 has 15 amino acids. CDR1 SEHNR and CDR2 FQNEAQ come from the germline V gene (reference sequence). The CDR3 DNA sequence: TGTGCCAGCAGCTTTTCATGGGGCGGTGGAGATACGCAGTATTTT. It is translated as CASSFSWGGGDTQYF.

The chain joins TRBV3-1 (or the pseudogene TRBV3-2) to TRBJ2-2, with 11 bases that match TRBD2. Germline V lookup: CDR1 LGHDT, CDR2 YNNKEL (reference sequence). J gave up 3 bases and V 0 bases, and 3 bases lay outside the gene matches. This CDR3 has 17 amino acids. CDR3 coding DNA: TGTGCCAGCAGCCAAGATAGACTAGCGGGACACACCGGGGAGCTGTTTTTT. It encodes CASSQDRLAGHTGELFF.

CDR3 sequence: CATSDLPLQGPGGELFF. The CDR3 DNA follows: TGTGCCACCAGTGATTTGCCACTACAGGGGCCGGGCGGGGAGCTGTTTTTT. The V and J genes are TRBV24-1 and TRBJ2-2, with 7 bases that match TRBD1. Germline lookup yields CDR1 KGHDR and CDR2 SFDVKD. The CDR3 loop spans 17 amino acids. The junction had 10 bases not matched to a gene; V was cut back by 0 bases and J by 7 bases.